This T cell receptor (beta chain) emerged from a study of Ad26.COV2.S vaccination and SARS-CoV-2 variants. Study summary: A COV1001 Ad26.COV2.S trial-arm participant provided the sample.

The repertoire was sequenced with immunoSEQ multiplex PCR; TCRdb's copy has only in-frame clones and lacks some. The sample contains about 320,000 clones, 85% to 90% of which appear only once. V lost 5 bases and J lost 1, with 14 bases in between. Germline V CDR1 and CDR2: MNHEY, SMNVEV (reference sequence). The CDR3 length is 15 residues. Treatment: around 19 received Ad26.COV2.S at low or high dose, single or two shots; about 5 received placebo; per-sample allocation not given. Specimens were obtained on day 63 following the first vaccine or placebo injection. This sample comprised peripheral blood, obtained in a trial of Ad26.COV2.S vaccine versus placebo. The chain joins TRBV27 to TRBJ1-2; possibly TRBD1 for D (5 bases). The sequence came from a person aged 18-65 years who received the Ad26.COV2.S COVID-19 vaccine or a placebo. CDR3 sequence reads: CASSHIGQGNYGYTF. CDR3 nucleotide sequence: TGTGCCAGCAGTCACATAGGTCAGGGTAACTATGGCTACACCTTC.